One T cell receptor beta chain is described in this entry. Mismatch with germline at one junction end may stem from a read error. The entry originates in a study of CD8+CD57+ T cells in acquired aplastic anemia. Using genomic DNA as the template, TCR beta VDJ and CDR3 profiling was carried out. TCRdb redid the calling of the reads with MiXCR, one entry per CDR3 protein. The table records about 290,000 distinct CDR3 sequences, roughly 61% of them present only once. Patients sequenced had flow cytometry evidence of CD8+CD57+ cell expansion. Every one of the patients had aplastic anemia (severe, acquired). Sequencing input: sorted CD4+, CD8+, or CD8+CD57+ T cells (not recorded which) from PBMCs. The TCR sequence derives from a human donor with aplastic anemia.

CDR3 region: CASSANFYERYF. DNA for the CDR3: TGTGCCAGCAGTGCGAACTTCTACGAGCGGTACTTC. This sequence joins TRBV10-3 and TRBJ2-7, with D unclear. The CDR3 runs 12 residues. Germline V CDR1 and CDR2: ENHRY, SYGVKD.